The sequence of this T cell receptor beta chain was determined in a study of blood T cell repertoires in COVID-19. Study as a whole: Samples came from the United States, Italy and Spain, spanning acute and convalescent COVID-19. T cells, B-cell-depleted T cells, or PBMCs supplied cDNA or gDNA.

In Seattle, patients joined the study during active infection and were tracked longitudinally. Under the authors' procedure: Amplified reference gene primers provided the basis for estimating nucleated cell counts. Sequencing used immunoSEQ multiplex PCR; TCRdb keeps in-frame clones, though not all of them. Clone size and V and J calls were adopted from that table, with D and trimming inferred from the DNA. The sample shows fewer than 350,000 clones, 90% of them seen only once. Trimming cost V 4 bases and J 2 bases, with 17 bases left between them. The CDR3 spans 16 residues. Germline CDR1 SGHNT, CDR2 YYREEE (reference sequence).

This TCR derives from a woman aged 25 to 39 with COVID-19, enrolled during active disease. Sequenced material: peripheral blood. This rearrangement joins TRBV5-4 to TRBJ2-3; D not certain. CDR3 bases: TGTGCCAGCAGCCTCTTGGAGAGCTTTAACACAGATACGCAGTATTTT. This codes for CASSLLESFNTDTQYF.